A single sample is the source of the 18 T cell receptor beta chains below, sequenced in a study of Ad26.COV2.S vaccination and SARS-CoV-2 variants. Regarding treatment: around 19 received Ad26.COV2.S at low or high dose, single or two shots; 5 received placebo; per-sample allocation not given. Material that was analyzed had been drawn on day 63 after the first vaccine or placebo injection. Profiling relied on immunoSEQ multiplex PCR, and the TCRdb table lists in-frame clones only, not all of them. The sample lists roughly 240,000 clones, 88% seen once, with roughly 10% in the top ten. The sequencing here drew on peripheral blood, taken in a trial of Ad26.COV2.S vaccine versus placebo. The receptors were gathered from a person aged 18-60 years who received the Ad26.COV2.S COVID-19 vaccine or a placebo.

This clone was recorded a few times. This chain links TRBV6-2 or TRBV6-3 with TRBJ1-2; D gene uncertain. Trimming removed 4 bases at V and 3 bases at J, with 12 bases between. CDR3 length equals 14 residues. Germline CDR1 and CDR2: MNHEY and SVGEGT. DNA for the CDR3: TGTGCCAGCAGTTGGCGGACTCTTGACTATGGCTACACCTTC. Translated: CASSWRTLDYGYTF.

The CDR3 loop is CASSRTGAANEKLFF. In DNA form, the CDR3 reads TGTGCCAGCAGCCGAACAGGGGCGGCTAATGAAAAACTGTTTTTT. V gene TRBV11-2 combines with J gene TRBJ1-4; 7 nucleotides align to TRBD1. This CDR3 spans 15 amino acids. The germline gives CDR1 SGHAT, CDR2 FQNNGV. Trimming cost V 5 bases and J 3 bases; bases outside gene matches: 6.

This chain links TRBV5-1 with TRBJ1-1; 8 nucleotides match TRBD1. The V gene end was trimmed by 3 bases and the J gene end by 1 base; junction bases not matched to a gene: 5. This CDR3 region has 15 residues. CDR1 and CDR2 (germline): SGHRS, YFSETQ. The CDR3 DNA reads as TGCGCCAGCAGCTATACCGGACAGGGGAACACTGAAGCTTTCTTT. It specifies CASSYTGQGNTEAFF.

The chain carries TRBV15 and TRBJ2-3, with unresolved D. This CDR3 contains 15 residues. Germline V gene data show CDR1 as LNHNV and CDR2 as YYDKDF (reference sequence). The V end lost 1 base, the J end lost 2 bases, and 10 bases lay between the germline ends. The CDR3 nucleotides are TGTGCCACCAGCAGAGGGATCGGGCCCACAGATACGCAGTATTTT. The encoded protein is CATSRGIGPTDTQYF.

V is TRBV3-1 (or the pseudogene TRBV3-2) and J is TRBJ1-5; a weak D match, TRBD1 (6 bases). V dropped 4 bases and J dropped 7 bases, with 14 bases sitting between them. The CDR3 is 14 amino acids. Germline-derived CDR1 and CDR2 are LGHDT and YNNKEL (reference sequence). The CDR3 sequence is CASSLRGRGQPQHF. The CDR3 region has the DNA TGTGCCAGCAGCCTCAGGGGAAGAGGGCAGCCCCAGCATTTT.

The CDR3 DNA sequence: TGTGCCAGCAGTTCAACAAGAGAACAGGGACAGGGGAAAGAGACCCAGTACTTC. Protein: CASSSTREQGQGKETQYF. The rearrangement joins TRBV28 to TRBJ2-5, with TRBD1 identical over 10 bases. The V gene's germline CDR1 is MDHEN and CDR2 SYDVKM. The CDR3 loop spans 18 amino acids. V lost 4 bases to trimming and J lost 3 bases; unmatched junction nucleotides: 14.

The rearrangement uses TRBV28 and TRBJ2-7; maybe TRBD1 (6 bases). CDR3 length: 14 amino acids. V was pared by 9 bases and J by 3 bases, with 18 bases between. Germline V gene sequence: CDR1 MDHEN, CDR2 SYDVKM. The CDR3 coding sequence is TGTGCCAGTCGTCCCCCAGGGGTTCGCTACGAGCAGTACTTC. Translation gives CASRPPGVRYEQYF.

The V gene is TRBV6-2 or TRBV6-3, the J gene TRBJ2-1, with a possible D match to TRBD2 (5 bases). The CDR3 totals 14 residues. Germline CDR1 reads MNHEY; CDR2 reads SVGEGT. Trimming pared 5 bases from V and 4 bases from J, leaving 12 bases between. CDR3 sequence reads: CASSQGLEYNEQFF. CDR3 nucleotides: TGTGCCAGCAGTCAAGGACTGGAATACAATGAGCAGTTCTTC.

CDR3 coding DNA: TGTGCCTGGAGTGTACTACACTACAATGAGCAGTTCTTC. It yields the protein CAWSVLHYNEQFF. The V gene is TRBV30, the J gene TRBJ2-1; D remains unclear. V was clipped by 0 bases and J by 3 bases, with 6 bases between them. CDR3 length equals 13 residues. CDR1 and CDR2 (germline): GTSNPN, SVGIG (reference sequence).

The chain joins TRBV3-1 (or the pseudogene TRBV3-2) to TRBJ1-4, with TRBD1 matching 7 bases. V lost 3 bases, J lost 0 bases, and 7 bases stayed unmatched. The CDR3 is 17 residues long. The germline V gene has CDR1 LGHDT and CDR2 YNNKEL (reference sequence). Here the CDR3 reads CASSQEGQRATNEKLFF. In nucleotides, the CDR3 is TGTGCCAGCAGCCAGGAGGGACAGCGGGCAACTAATGAAAAACTGTTTTTT.

The chain is built from TRBV3-1 (or the pseudogene TRBV3-2) and TRBJ2-1, with D maybe TRBD2 (5 bases). Per the germline V gene, CDR1 is LGHDT and CDR2 is YNNKEL (reference sequence). Between the trimmed V and J ends, which lost 2 bases and 8 bases, there was a span of 16 bases. This CDR3 comprises 15 residues. The CDR3 DNA is TGTGCCAGCAGCCAACTACCATCCCGGGGTGATGAGCAGTTCTTC. Amino acid sequence: CASSQLPSRGDEQFF.

The CDR3 nucleotides read TGTGCCAGTAGTATTTTCGGAGGGTCCGGTTTAGCTGAAGCTTTCTTT. Protein sequence: CASSIFGGSGLAEAFF. The chain carries TRBV19 and TRBJ1-1; D gene unclear. Trimming took off 3 bases at V and 6 bases at J, with 20 bases between the two ends. The CDR3 runs 16 residues. Looked up from germline, CDR1 is LNHDA and CDR2 is SQIVND (reference sequence).

V usage is TRBV7-9 and J usage is TRBJ1-4; D gene uncertain. Germline CDR1 SEHNR, CDR2 FQNEAQ (reference sequence). V gave up 4 bases and J gave up 8 bases, with 5 bases separating them. The CDR3 consists of 11 residues. CDR3 nucleotide sequence: TGTGCCAGCAGCTCCGGGGAAAAACTGTTTTTT. Translation: CASSSGEKLFF.

This chain joins TRBV9 and TRBJ1-1; D gene uncertain. The length of the CDR3 is 14 residues. Trimming cost V 4 bases and J 2 bases, with 12 bases left between them. Germline values: CDR1 SGDLS, CDR2 YYNGEE. The CDR3 sequence: CASSPRTLNTEAFF. CDR3 nucleotides: TGTGCCAGCAGCCCCCGGACTCTAAACACTGAAGCTTTCTTT.

In nucleotides, the CDR3 is TGCAGTGCTAGTGGAGTAGGCCGAACCCAAGACCACCCCTATGGCTACACCTTC. As protein: CSASGVGRTQDHPYGYTF. The chain couples TRBV20-1 to TRBJ1-2, with D unclear. The CDR3 is made up of 18 amino acids. V was trimmed by 3 bases and J by 4 bases, leaving 27 bases between them. Germline CDR1 and CDR2: DFQATT and SNEGSKA (reference sequence).

The chain is built from TRBV5-1 and TRBJ2-2; D may be TRBD1 (6 bases). The germline gives CDR1 SGHRS, CDR2 YFSETQ. This CDR3 is built from 15 residues. V lost 4 bases to trimming and J lost 0 bases, with 10 bases between them. The CDR3 DNA is TGCGCCAGCAGCCAGGGGACGGCGAACACCGGGGAGCTGTTTTTT. It codes for CASSQGTANTGELFF.

The rearrangement uses TRBV7-3 and TRBJ1-3, with a weak D call TRBD1 (6 bases). Trimming pared 5 bases from V and 0 bases from J, leaving 11 bases between. Germline V lookup: CDR1 SGHTA, CDR2 FQGTGA. This CDR3 contains 15 residues. CDR3 amino acids: CASSPTGHSGNTIYF. Here the CDR3 DNA reads TGTGCCAGCAGCCCGACAGGCCACTCTGGAAACACCATATATTTT.

This clone appeared a single time. The rearrangement links TRBV4-2 to TRBJ2-7, with 13 bases aligning to TRBD2. Germline CDR1 LGHNA, CDR2 YNFKEQ. V lost 1 base, J lost 5 bases, and 11 bases stayed unmatched. CDR3 length: 18 amino acids. The CDR3 protein is CASSQARTSGGGFNEQYF. The CDR3 nucleotides are TGTGCCAGCAGCCAAGCTCGGACTAGCGGGGGTGGGTTTAACGAGCAGTACTTC.